This T cell receptor (beta chain) emerged from a study of CD8 T cells in ankylosing spondylitis. Study-wide findings and caveats: There was reportedly significant enrichment of clones that were disease-linked in matched ankylosing spondylitis synovial fluid.

This clonotype has a count of ten or more. What it recognizes is unknown. TCRdb itself ran the 5' RACE reads through MiXCR, one entry per CDR3 protein. The sample lists a few hundred thousand distinct CDR3 sequences, around 10% occurring once. This clonotype was sampled from a female donor with ankylosing spondylitis or in good health (not recorded which). The sample comprised blood, either unsorted or a sorted T cell fraction (not recorded which).

CDR3 nucleotides: TGTGCCAGCAAAGACAGGGACAATCAGCCCCAGCATTTT. It translates to CASKDRDNQPQHF. The rearrangement uses TRBV6-2 or TRBV6-3 and TRBJ1-5, with 7 bases lining up with TRBD1. The CDR3 contains 13 residues. Germline V gene data show CDR1 as MNHEY and CDR2 as SVGEGT. J lost 3 bases, V lost 7 bases, and 3 bases had no gene match.